The T cell receptor (beta chain) described here comes from a study of beta chain features in type 1 diabetes. Study observations and caveats: For patients and controls alike, PCR might favor shorter templates to the same degree. People with Type 1 diabetes carried modestly yet significantly shorter TCRB CDR3s in all four CD4+ subsets. Patients with type 1 diabetes showed fewer VDJ junction insertions and more deletions.

TCRB transcripts that were expressed got sequenced, as all of the isolated RNA had been reverse transcribed. The assay was immunoSEQ multiplex PCR, and TCRdb's table has in-frame clones only and misses some. This sample carries roughly 730,000 clones, under 15% of them seen once, and the ten largest clones take 0.02% to 0.025%. The CDR3 is 11 residues long. V lost 4 bases, J lost 3 bases, and 4 bases lay in between. CDR1 is SGDLS, CDR2 YYNGEE, per germline. Only a few counts were recorded for this clone. What it binds is not known. The material sequenced was naive CD4+ T cells from blood. V and J are TRBV9 and TRBJ2-5; D is uncertain. The TCR originated in a man in his late teens or twenties with type 1 diabetes. The CDR3 sequence is CASSQKETQYF. CDR3 sequence (DNA): TGTGCCAGCAGCCAGAAAGAGACCCAGTACTTC.